These 10 T cell receptor beta chains came from one sample sequenced in a study of Ad26.COV2.S vaccination and SARS-CoV-2 variants. The treatment denotes: about 20 received Ad26.COV2.S at low or high dose, single or two shots; 5 received placebo; per-sample allocation not given. Sample collection was performed on day 63 after the first vaccine or placebo injection. The method was immunoSEQ multiplex PCR; TCRdb's version includes in-frame clones alone and lacks a portion of them. The sample shows more than 300,000 clones, about 88% of them seen only once. Sequencing was performed on peripheral blood, taken in a trial of Ad26.COV2.S vaccine versus placebo. The receptors here all came from a person between 18 and 65 years old who received the Ad26.COV2.S COVID-19 vaccine or a placebo.

The chain couples TRBV5-1 to TRBJ2-1; 8 bases fit TRBD2. Trimming cost V 0 bases and J 4 bases; bases outside gene matches: 6. The length of the CDR3 is 16 residues. Germline V gene sequence: CDR1 SGHRS, CDR2 YFSETQ. CDR3 protein: CASSLGAGGMYNEQFF. The CDR3, as DNA: TGCGCCAGCAGCTTGGGGGCGGGGGGCATGTACAATGAGCAGTTCTTC.

The chain has TRBV19 and TRBJ1-4; TRBD1 matches at 7 bases. V gave up 10 bases and J gave up 5 bases; unmatched junction bases: 10. Germline V CDR1 and CDR2: LNHDA, SQIVND (reference sequence). The length of the CDR3 is 14 residues. The CDR3 DNA sequence: TGTGCCACCACGGGGGACAGTGCGAATGAAAAACTGTTTTTT. It translates to CATTGDSANEKLFF.

This clone has only one observation. This chain uses TRBV6-4 with TRBJ2-2, with D perhaps matching TRBD2 (5 bases). Between the trimmed V and J ends, which lost 5 bases and 5 bases, there was a span of 9 bases. This CDR3 comprises 13 residues. CDR1 is MRHNA, CDR2 SNTAGT, per germline. This CDR3 is CASSPPGTGELFF. The CDR3 bases are TGTGCCAGCAGTCCCCCGGGGACCGGGGAGCTGTTTTTT.

The chain has TRBV15 and TRBJ1-1; no clear D gene. Germline assignment: CDR1 LNHNV and CDR2 YYDKDF (reference sequence). V was trimmed by 0 bases and J by 6 bases, leaving 14 bases between them. CDR3 size: 15 residues. CDR3 in DNA: TGTGCCACCAGCAGAGATCCGATAGGGCCAGCTGAAGCTTTCTTT. Its translation is CATSRDPIGPAEAFF.

This chain joins TRBV5-8 and TRBJ2-1; 8 bases fit TRBD1. The CDR3 runs 16 residues. V lost 2 bases to trimming and J lost 2 bases; unmatched junction nucleotides: 6. Germline CDR1 SGHTS, CDR2 YDEGEE. CDR3 DNA sequence: TGTGCCAGCAGCTTCGGAGACAGGGGCACCTACAATGAGCAGTTCTTC. Protein sequence: CASSFGDRGTYNEQFF.

This chain joins TRBV5-1 and TRBJ2-2; D is tentatively TRBD1 or TRBD2 (5 bases each). The V end was cut by 1 base, the J end by 4 bases, with 8 bases between. CDR3 size: 14 residues. Per the germline V gene, CDR1 is SGHRS and CDR2 is YFSETQ. CDR3 sequence reads: CASSLSGATGELFF. CDR3 bases: TGCGCCAGCAGCTTGTCCGGGGCCACCGGGGAGCTGTTTTTT.

This chain uses TRBV18 with TRBJ2-7; TRBD2 might be the D (5 bases). V dropped 5 bases and J dropped 1 base, with 12 bases sitting between them. The CDR3 extends over 14 amino acids. The germline CDR1 and CDR2 sequences are KGHSH and LQKENI. In DNA form, the CDR3 reads TGTGCCAGCTCAGAAACTAGGTTGTCCTACGAGCAGTACTTC. Amino acids: CASSETRLSYEQYF. Together with reference TRBV18 and TRBJ2-7, the CDR3 gives the full variable domain: NAGVMQNPRHLVRRRGQEARLRCSPMKGHSHVYWYRQLPEEGLKFMVYLQKENIIDESGMPKERFSAEFPKEGPSILRIQQVVRGDSAAYFCASSETRLSYEQYFGPGTRLTVT.

This rearrangement joins TRBV30 to TRBJ2-3, with TRBD2 matching over 10 bases. The length of the CDR3 is 14 residues. Per the germline V gene, CDR1 is GTSNPN and CDR2 is SVGIG (reference sequence). After removal of 6 bases from V and 6 bases from J, the junction contained 9 bases not matched to a gene. The CDR3 sequence: CACTTSGPRDTQYF. The CDR3, as DNA: TGTGCCTGCACGACTAGCGGGCCTAGGGATACGCAGTATTTT.

This clone was observed once. CDR3: CASSYQAANYGYTF. The CDR3 bases are TGTGCCAGCAGTTACCAGGCAGCTAACTATGGCTACACCTTC. This sequence joins TRBV6-2 or TRBV6-3 and TRBJ1-2; D not certain. The CDR3 is 14 amino acids. The V gene lost 2 bases and the J gene lost 0 bases, with 7 bases spanning the gap. CDR1 and CDR2 (germline): MNHEY, SVGEGT.

The V call is TRBV7-2, the J call TRBJ1-5; no clear D gene. The CDR3 runs 16 residues. V gave up 1 base and J gave up 4 bases, with 14 bases separating them. The germline V gene has CDR1 SGHTA and CDR2 FQGNSA. The CDR3 DNA follows: TGTGCCAGCAGCTTAGTTGGCCAGGACCGGAATCAGCCCCAGCATTTT. It is translated as CASSLVGQDRNQPQHF.